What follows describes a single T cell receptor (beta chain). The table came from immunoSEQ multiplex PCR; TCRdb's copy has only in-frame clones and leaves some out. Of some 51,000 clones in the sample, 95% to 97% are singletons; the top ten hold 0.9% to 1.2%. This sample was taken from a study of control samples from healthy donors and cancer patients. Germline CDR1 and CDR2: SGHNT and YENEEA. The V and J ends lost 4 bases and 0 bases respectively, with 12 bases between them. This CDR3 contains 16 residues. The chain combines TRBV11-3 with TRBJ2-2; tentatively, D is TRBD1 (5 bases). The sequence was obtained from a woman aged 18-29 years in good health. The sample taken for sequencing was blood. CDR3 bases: TGTGCCAGCAGCTCCAGGACAACCCCGAACACCGGGGAGCTGTTTTTT. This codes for CASSSRTTPNTGELFF.